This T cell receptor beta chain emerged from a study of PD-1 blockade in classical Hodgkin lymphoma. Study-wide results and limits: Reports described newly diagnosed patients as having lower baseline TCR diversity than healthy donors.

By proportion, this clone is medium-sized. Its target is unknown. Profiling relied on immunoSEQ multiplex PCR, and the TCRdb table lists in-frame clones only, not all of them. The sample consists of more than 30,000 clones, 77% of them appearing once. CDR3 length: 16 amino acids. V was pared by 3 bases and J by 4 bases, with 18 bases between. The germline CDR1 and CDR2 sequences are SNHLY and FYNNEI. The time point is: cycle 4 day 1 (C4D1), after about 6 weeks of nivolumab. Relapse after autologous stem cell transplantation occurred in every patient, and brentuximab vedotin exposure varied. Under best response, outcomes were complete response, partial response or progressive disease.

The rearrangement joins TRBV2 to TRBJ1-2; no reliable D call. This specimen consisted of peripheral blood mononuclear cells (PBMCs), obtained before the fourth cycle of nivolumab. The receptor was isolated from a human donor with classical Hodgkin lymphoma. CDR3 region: CASSDPDSSMGYGYTF. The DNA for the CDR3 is TGTGCCAGCAGTGACCCGGACTCCTCCATGGGCTATGGCTACACCTTC.